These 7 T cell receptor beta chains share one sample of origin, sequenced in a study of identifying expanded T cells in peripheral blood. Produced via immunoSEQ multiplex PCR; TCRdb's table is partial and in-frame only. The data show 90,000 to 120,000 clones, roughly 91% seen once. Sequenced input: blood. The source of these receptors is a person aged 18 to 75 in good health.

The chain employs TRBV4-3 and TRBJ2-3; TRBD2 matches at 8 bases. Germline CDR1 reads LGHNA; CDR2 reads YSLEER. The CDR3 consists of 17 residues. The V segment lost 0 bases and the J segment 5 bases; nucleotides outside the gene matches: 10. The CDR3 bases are TGCGCCAGCAGCCAAGATCGGACCGGGGGGGCTGGAGATACGCAGTATTTT. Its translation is CASSQDRTGGAGDTQYF.

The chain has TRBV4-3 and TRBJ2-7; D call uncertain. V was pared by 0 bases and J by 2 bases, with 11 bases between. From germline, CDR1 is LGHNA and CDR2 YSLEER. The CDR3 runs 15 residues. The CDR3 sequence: CASSQDRRVTYEQYF. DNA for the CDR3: TGCGCCAGCAGCCAAGATCGTAGGGTAACCTACGAGCAGTACTTC.

CDR3 DNA: TGTGCCAGCAGCCGTGACAGTGGGGGATCCAAAAACATTCAGTACTTC. Residues: CASSRDSGGSKNIQYF. The chain combines TRBV7-2 with TRBJ2-4; either TRBD1 or TRBD2 may fit D (5 bases each). Germline V gene sequence: CDR1 SGHTA, CDR2 FQGNSA. The CDR3 is 16 amino acids. With 5 bases removed from V and 2 bases from J, the gap between germline ends came to 16 bases.

Here the CDR3 DNA reads TGTGCCAGCAGCAACCGGACAGGGTTTACTCAGCCCCAGCATTTT. Its protein is CASSNRTGFTQPQHF. The chain combines TRBV21-1 with TRBJ1-5; the D call TRBD1 from the table was never checked on the DNA. TRBV21-1 is a documented pseudogene. This CDR3 region has 15 residues.

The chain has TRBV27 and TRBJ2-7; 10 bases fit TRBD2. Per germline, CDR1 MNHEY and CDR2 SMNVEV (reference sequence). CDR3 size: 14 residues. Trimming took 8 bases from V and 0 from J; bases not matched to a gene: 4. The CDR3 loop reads CASSSGGLSYEQYF. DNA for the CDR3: TGTGCCAGCTCTAGCGGGGGCCTCTCCTACGAGCAGTACTTC.

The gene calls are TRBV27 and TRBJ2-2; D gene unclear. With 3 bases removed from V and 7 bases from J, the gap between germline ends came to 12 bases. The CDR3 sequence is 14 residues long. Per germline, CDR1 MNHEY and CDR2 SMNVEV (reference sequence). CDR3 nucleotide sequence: TGTGCCAGCAGTTTGCGGCAGCGATACGGGGAGCTGTTTTTT. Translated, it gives CASSLRQRYGELFF.

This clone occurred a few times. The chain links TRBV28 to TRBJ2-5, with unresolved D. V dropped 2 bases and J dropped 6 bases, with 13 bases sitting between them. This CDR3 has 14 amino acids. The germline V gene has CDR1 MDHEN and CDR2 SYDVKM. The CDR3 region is CASSLVGGYKTQYF. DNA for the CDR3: TGTGCCAGCAGTTTAGTTGGCGGATACAAGACCCAGTACTTC.